This note documents a single T cell receptor beta chain sequence. In the original analysis: Reference gene primers were amplified, and this amplification served to estimate nucleated cell counts. Libraries were prepared by immunoSEQ multiplex PCR; TCRdb keeps only in-frame clonotypes and omits some of them. V and J calls and clone size are given by that table; D and trimming were obtained from the DNA. Altogether about 300,000 clones are present, about 91% being singletons, with the ten largest covering 6.9%. The sample comes from a study of blood T cell repertoires in COVID-19. Study overall: The origin of the acute and convalescent COVID-19 samples was the United States, Italy and Spain. PBMCs, B-cell-depleted T cells, or T cells provided the cDNA or gDNA that made up the material.

The V gene's germline CDR1 is MDHEN and CDR2 SYDVKM. Germline trimming cut 8 bases from V and 3 bases from J; bases unmatched to any gene: 10. The CDR3 runs 14 residues. The J gene is TRBJ2-7, the V gene TRBV28; 7 nucleotides agree with TRBD1. The specimen sequenced was peripheral blood. This TCR derives from a woman aged 25 to 45 who had recovered from COVID-19. The CDR3 protein is CASGLDRAIYEQYF. The CDR3 DNA is TGTGCCAGCGGGCTAGACAGGGCCATCTACGAGCAGTACTTC.